These T cell receptor beta chains were read from a single sample in a study of a mutant IDH1 vaccine in newly diagnosed glioma. These receptors' targets are unknown. Sequencing used immunoSEQ multiplex PCR; TCRdb keeps in-frame clones, though not all of them. This table has 30,000 to 40,000 clones, 84% appearing once. Material: PBMCs, obtained from a glioma patient whose treatment included an IDH1 peptide vaccine. The receptors shown here come from a man in his forties or fifties with glioma. CDR3s include the opening cysteine and the closing phenylalanine or tryptophan. The D gene is left open where the match is weak.

D gene,V gene,J gene,CDR3 DNA,CDR3 protein
TRBD2,TRBV6-5,TRBJ2-2,TGTGCCAGCAGTTACTACAGCGGGATGAACACCGGGGAGCTGTTTTTT,CASSYYSGMNTGELFF
-,TRBV5-6,TRBJ2-5,TGTGCCAGCAGCCTGGGGGTCGGAGAGACCCAGTACTTC,CASSLGVGETQYF
TRBD1,TRBV6-5,TRBJ2-7,TGTGCCAGCAGTTACTCTTTTACAGGGGGCTCCTACGAGCAGTACTTC,CASSYSFTGGSYEQYF
-,TRBV19,TRBJ2-5,TGTGCCAGTAGTATTGGACAGAGTCAAGAGACCCAGTACTTC,CASSIGQSQETQYF
TRBD2,TRBV7-2,TRBJ2-1,TGTGCCAGCTCGGGACTAGAGCGGTTCTTC,CASSGLERFF
TRBD2,TRBV29-1,TRBJ2-1,TGCAGCGCCACGGGGAGCGGGAGGAATGAGCAGTTCTTC,CSATGSGRNEQFF
-,TRBV19,TRBJ2-1,TGTGCCAGTAGTATGCGAGGGAGATCGAATGAGCAGTTCTTC,CASSMRGRSNEQFF
-,TRBV5-1,TRBJ1-3,TGCGCCAGCAGCTTGCAGCCAGGGGCAAACACCATATATTTT,CASSLQPGANTIYF
-,TRBV18,TRBJ2-5,TGTGCCAGCTCAGGGGGCCACGGAGAGACCCAGTACTTC,CASSGGHGETQYF
-,TRBV15,TRBJ2-7,TGTGCCACCAGCAAGGGGCCCTACGAGCAGTACTTC,CATSKGPYEQYF
TRBD2,TRBV9,TRBJ2-5,TGTGCCAGCAGCGTACTGAGCGGGAGGGCCGGAAGAGAGACCCAGTACTTC,CASSVLSGRAGRETQYF
-,TRBV25-1,TRBJ2-5,TGTGCCAGCAGTGAAATGGTGGAGACCCAGTACTTC,CASSEMVETQYF
TRBD2,TRBV9,TRBJ2-1,TGTGCCAGCAGCCCCGGGACTAGCGGGAACTCCTACAATGAGCAGTTCTTC,CASSPGTSGNSYNEQFF
TRBD2,TRBV7-3,TRBJ2-7,TGTGCCAGCAGCTTAACGGCTAGCGGGAGTATTAACGAGCAGTACTTC,CASSLTASGSINEQYF
TRBD1,TRBV4-1,TRBJ1-1,TGCGCCAGCAGCCAAGAAAGCTGGACAGGTTGGCTTTTCTTT,CASSQESWTGWLFF
-,TRBV7-2,TRBJ2-1,TGTGCCAGCGGGACCACCTACAATGAGCAGTTCTTC,CASGTTYNEQFF
-,TRBV19,TRBJ2-3,TGTGCCAGTAGCGGGGGCGCGACAGATACGCAGTATTTT,CASSGGATDTQYF
-,TRBV5-4,TRBJ2-7,TGTGCCAGCAGCTTGAGACTAGATCCCGAGCAGTACTTC,CASSLRLDPEQYF
-,TRBV9,TRBJ1-2,TGTGCCAGCAGCGTAGTAACAGGTGCCAACTATGGCTACACCTTC,CASSVVTGANYGYTF
-,TRBV4-3,TRBJ2-5,TGCGCCAGCAGCCCAGGGAATCGGGTTAAAGAGACCCAGTACTTC,CASSPGNRVKETQYF